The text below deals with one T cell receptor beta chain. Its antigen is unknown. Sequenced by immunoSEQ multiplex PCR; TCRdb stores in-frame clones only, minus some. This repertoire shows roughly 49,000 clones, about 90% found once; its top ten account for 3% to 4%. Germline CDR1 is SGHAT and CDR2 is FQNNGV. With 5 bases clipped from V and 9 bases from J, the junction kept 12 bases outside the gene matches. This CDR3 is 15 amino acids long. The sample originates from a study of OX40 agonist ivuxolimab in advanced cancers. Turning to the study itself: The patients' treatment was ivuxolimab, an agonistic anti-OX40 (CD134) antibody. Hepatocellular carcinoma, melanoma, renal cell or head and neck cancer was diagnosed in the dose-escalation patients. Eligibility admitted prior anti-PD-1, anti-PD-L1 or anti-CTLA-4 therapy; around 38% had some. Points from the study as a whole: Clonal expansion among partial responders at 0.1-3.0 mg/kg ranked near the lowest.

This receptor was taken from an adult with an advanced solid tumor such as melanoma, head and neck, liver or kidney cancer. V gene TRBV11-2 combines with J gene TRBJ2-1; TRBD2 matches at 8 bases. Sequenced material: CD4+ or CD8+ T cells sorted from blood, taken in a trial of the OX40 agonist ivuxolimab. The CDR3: CASSPLAARSGEQFF. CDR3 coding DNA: TGTGCCAGCAGCCCACTAGCGGCAAGGTCGGGTGAGCAGTTCTTC.